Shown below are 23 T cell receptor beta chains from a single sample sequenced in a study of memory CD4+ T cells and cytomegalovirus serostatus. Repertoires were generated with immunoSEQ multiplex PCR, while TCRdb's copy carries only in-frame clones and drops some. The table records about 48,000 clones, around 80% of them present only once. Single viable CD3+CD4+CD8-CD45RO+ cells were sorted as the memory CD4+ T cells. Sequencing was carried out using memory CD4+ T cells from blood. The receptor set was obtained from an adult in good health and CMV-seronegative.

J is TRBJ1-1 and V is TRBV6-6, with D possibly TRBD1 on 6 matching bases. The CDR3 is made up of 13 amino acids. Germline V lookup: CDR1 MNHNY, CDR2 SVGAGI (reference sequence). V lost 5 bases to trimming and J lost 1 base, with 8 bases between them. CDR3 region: CASSDRRNTEAFF. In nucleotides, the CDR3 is TGTGCCAGCAGTGACAGGAGGAACACTGAAGCTTTCTTT.

DNA for the CDR3: TGTGCCAGCAGTGTTGGGCAGGGGGAATCTGAAGCTTTCTTT. Its protein product is CASSVGQGESEAFF. This chain uses TRBV6-4 with TRBJ1-1, with TRBD1 matching 7 bases. V gave up 4 bases and J gave up 6 bases; unmatched junction bases: 8. CDR3 length equals 14 residues. Germline CDR1 and CDR2: MRHNA and SNTAGT.

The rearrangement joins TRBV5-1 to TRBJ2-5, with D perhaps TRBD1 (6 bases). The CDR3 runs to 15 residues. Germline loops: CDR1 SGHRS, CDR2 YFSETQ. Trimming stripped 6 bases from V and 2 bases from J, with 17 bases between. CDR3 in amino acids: CASNLNGGSQETQYF. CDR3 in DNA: TGCGCCAGCAACCTTAATGGGGGCAGTCAAGAGACCCAGTACTTC.

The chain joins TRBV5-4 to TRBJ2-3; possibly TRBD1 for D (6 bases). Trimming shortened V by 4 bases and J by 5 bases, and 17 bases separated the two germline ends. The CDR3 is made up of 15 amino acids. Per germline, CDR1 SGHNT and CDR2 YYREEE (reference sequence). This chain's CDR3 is CASSRWGRGGDTQYF. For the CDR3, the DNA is TGTGCCAGCAGCCGCTGGGGGCGTGGGGGAGATACGCAGTATTTT.

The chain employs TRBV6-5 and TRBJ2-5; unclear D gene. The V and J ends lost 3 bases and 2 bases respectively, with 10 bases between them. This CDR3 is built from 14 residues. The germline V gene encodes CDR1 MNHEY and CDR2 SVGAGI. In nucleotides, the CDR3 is TGTGCCAGCAGTTATTCGGGCGGACAAGAGACCCAGTACTTC. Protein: CASSYSGGQETQYF.

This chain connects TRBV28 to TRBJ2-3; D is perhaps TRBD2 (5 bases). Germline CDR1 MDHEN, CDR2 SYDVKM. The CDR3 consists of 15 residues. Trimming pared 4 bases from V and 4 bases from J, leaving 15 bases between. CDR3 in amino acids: CASSSRVGRPDTQYF. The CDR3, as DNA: TGTGCCAGCAGTTCTCGGGTAGGGAGACCAGATACGCAGTATTTT.

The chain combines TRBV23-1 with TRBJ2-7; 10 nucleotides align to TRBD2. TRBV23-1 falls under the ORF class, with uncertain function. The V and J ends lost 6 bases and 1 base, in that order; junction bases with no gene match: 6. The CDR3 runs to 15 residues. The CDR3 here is CASSPAGGESYEQYF. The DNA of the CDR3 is TGCGCCAGCAGCCCAGCGGGAGGGGAATCCTACGAGCAGTACTTC.

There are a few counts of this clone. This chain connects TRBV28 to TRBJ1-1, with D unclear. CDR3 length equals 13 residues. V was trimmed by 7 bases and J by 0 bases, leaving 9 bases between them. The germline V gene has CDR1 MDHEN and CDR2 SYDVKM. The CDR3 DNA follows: TGTGCCAGCACAGTGGATTTGAACACTGAAGCTTTCTTT. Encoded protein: CASTVDLNTEAFF.

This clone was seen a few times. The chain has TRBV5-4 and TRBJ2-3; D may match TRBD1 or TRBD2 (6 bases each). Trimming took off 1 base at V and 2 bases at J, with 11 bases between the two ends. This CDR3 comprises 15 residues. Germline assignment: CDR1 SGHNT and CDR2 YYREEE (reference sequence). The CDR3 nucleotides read TGTGCCAGCAGCTTGAGGAGGGGGGCCACAGATACGCAGTATTTT. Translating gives CASSLRRGATDTQYF.

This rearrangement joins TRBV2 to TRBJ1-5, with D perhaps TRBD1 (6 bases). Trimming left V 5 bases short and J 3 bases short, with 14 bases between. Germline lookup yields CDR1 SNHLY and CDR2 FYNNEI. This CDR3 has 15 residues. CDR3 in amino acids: CASSSTGRNNQPQHF. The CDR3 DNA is TGTGCCAGCAGTAGTACAGGGCGGAACAATCAGCCCCAGCATTTT. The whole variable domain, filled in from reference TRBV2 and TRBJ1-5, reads EPEVTQTPSHQVTQMGQEVILRCVPISNHLYFYWYRQILGQKVEFLVSFYNNEISEKSEIFDDQFSVERPDGSNFTLKIRSTKLEDSAMYFCASSSTGRNNQPQHFGDGTRLSIL.

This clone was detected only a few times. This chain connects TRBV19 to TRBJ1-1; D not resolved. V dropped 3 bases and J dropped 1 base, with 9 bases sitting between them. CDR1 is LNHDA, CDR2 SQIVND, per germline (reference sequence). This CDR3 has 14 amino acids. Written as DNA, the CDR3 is TGTGCCAGTAGTATGTGGACGGAGAACACTGAAGCTTTCTTT. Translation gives CASSMWTENTEAFF.

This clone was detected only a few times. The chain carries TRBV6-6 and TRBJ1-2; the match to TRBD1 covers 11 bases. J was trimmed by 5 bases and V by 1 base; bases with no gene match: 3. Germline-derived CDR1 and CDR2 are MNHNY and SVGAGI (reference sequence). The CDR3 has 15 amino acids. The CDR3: CASSYLGTGGYGYTF. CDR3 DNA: TGTGCCAGCAGTTACTTGGGGACAGGGGGATATGGCTACACCTTC.

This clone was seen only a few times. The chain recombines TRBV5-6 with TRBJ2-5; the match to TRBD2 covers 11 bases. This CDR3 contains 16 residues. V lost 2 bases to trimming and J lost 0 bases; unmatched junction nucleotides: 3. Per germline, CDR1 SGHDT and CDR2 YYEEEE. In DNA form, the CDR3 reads TGTGCCAGCAGCTTCGGGACTAGCGGATACCAAGAGACCCAGTACTTC. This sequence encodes CASSFGTSGYQETQYF. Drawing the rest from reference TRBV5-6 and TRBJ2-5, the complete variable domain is DAGVTQSPTHLIKTRGQQVTLRCSPKSGHDTVSWYQQALGQGPQFIFQYYEEEERQRGNFPDRFSGHQFPNYSSELNVNALLLGDSALYLCASSFGTSGYQETQYFGPGTRLLVL.

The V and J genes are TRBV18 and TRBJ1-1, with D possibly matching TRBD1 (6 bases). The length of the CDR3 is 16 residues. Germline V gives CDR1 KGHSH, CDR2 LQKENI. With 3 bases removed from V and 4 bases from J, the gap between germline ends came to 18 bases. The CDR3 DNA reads TGTGCCAGCTCACCCCAGGGGTGGGGAGGAGGCACTGAAGCTTTCTTT. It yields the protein CASSPQGWGGGTEAFF.

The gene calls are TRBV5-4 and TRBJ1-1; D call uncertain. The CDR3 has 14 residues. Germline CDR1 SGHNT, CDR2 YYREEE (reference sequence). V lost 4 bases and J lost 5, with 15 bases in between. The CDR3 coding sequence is TGTGCCAGCAGCCCTCAGGACCGCAGGACTGAAGCTTTCTTT. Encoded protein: CASSPQDRRTEAFF.

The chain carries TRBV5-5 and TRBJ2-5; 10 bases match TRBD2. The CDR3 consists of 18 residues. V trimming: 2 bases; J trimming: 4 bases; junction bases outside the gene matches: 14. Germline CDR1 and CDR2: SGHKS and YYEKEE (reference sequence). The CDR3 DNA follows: TGTGCCAGCAGCTTTTTGGCTAGCGGGAGTCTTGGAGCAGAGACCCAGTACTTC. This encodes CASSFLASGSLGAETQYF.

CDR3 loop: CASRQGWNSPLHF. The CDR3 bases are TGCGCCAGCAGGCAGGGATGGAATTCACCCCTCCACTTT. V is TRBV10-1 and J is TRBJ1-6, with D perhaps TRBD1 (5 bases). Looked up from germline, CDR1 is WNHNN and CDR2 is SYGVQD (reference sequence). Trimming cost V 6 bases and J 7 bases, with 10 bases left between them. This CDR3 comprises 13 residues.

The CDR3: CASSLLIQGLTYEQYF. The CDR3 nucleotides are TGTGCCAGCAGCTTATTAATCCAAGGACTAACCTACGAGCAGTACTTC. V usage is TRBV7-2 and J usage is TRBJ2-7; D may be TRBD2 (6 bases). The CDR3 runs 16 residues. The germline gives CDR1 SGHTA, CDR2 FQGNSA. V dropped 2 bases and J dropped 2 bases, with 16 bases sitting between them.

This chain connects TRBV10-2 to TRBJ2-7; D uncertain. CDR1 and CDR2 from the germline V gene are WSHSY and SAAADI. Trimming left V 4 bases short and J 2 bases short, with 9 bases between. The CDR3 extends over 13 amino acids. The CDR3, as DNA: TGCGCCAGCAGTGTTGGCACCGCCTACGAGCAGTACTTC. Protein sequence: CASSVGTAYEQYF.

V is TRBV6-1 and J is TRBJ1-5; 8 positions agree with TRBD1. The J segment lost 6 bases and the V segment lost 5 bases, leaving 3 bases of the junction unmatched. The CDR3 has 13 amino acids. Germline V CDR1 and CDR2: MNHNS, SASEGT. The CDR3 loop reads CASSPQGGQPQHF. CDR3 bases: TGTGCCAGCAGTCCACAGGGGGGTCAGCCCCAGCATTTT.

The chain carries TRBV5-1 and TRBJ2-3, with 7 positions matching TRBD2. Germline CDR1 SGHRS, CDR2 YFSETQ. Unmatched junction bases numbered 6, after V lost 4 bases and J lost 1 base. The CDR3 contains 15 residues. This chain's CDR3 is CASSLSGPGTDTQYF. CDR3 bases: TGCGCCAGCAGCCTTAGCGGGCCAGGCACAGATACGCAGTATTTT.

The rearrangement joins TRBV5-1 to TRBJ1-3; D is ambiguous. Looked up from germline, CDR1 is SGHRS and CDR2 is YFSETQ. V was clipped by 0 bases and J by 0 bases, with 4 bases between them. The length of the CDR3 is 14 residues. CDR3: CASSLDYSGNTIYF. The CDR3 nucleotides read TGCGCCAGCAGCTTGGACTACTCTGGAAACACCATATATTTT.

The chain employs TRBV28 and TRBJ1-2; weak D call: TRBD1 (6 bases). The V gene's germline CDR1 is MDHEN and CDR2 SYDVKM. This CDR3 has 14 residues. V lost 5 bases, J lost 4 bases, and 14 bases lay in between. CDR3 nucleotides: TGTGCCAGCAGTGCCGGACAGACCCTCTATGGCTACACCTTC. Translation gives CASSAGQTLYGYTF.